The 29 T cell receptor beta chains below were found in one sample sequenced in a study of human T cells and chemical hapten exposure. Stated time point: patch test 2, 6 weeks after DPC sensitization. Stated treatment: therapeutic diphenylcyclopropenone sensitization with weekly scalp DPC. TCRdb reprocessed the RACE reads via MiXCR and lists one record per CDR3 protein. The sample comprises around 360,000 distinct CDR3 sequences, just under 6.5% of which are singletons, and about 5.6% rests with the top ten. The starting material was whole blood, obtained in connection with sensitization to the hapten diphenylcyclopropenone (DPC). The receptors shown here come from a woman aged 18-35 years with alopecia areata. Some clones in this sample may be carry-over from other donors' samples.

This clonotype has only a few counts. The V gene is TRBV25-1, the J gene TRBJ2-1; TRBD2 matches 10 bases. CDR3 size: 13 residues. Germline lookup yields CDR1 MGHDK and CDR2 SYGVNS. The J segment lost 10 bases and the V segment lost 5 bases, leaving 5 bases of the junction unmatched. This chain's CDR3 is CASSRLAGEEQFF. CDR3 nucleotides: TGTGCCAGCAGTAGACTAGCGGGTGAAGAGCAGTTCTTC.

The chain employs TRBV6-2 or TRBV6-3 and TRBJ1-5; D possibly corresponds to TRBD1 (5 bases). V was pared by 6 bases and J by 10 bases, with 25 bases between. The CDR3 contains 16 residues. The germline CDR1 and CDR2 sequences are MNHEY and SVGEGT. CDR3 bases: TGTGCCAGCAGATCGGCCCAGGGACGGGTTGAAATCCCCCAGCATTTT. This codes for CASRSAQGRVEIPQHF.

This clonotype has a count of ten or more. This chain links TRBV2 with TRBJ1-2; D gene ambiguous. The CDR3 is 12 amino acids. Germline-derived CDR1 and CDR2 are SNHLY and FYNNEI. The ends were cut back, 9 bases at V and 4 bases at J, with 12 bases in the middle. The CDR3 loop is CASKWVAYGYTF. The CDR3 DNA is TGTGCCAGTAAATGGGTAGCCTATGGCTACACCTTC.

This clonotype was seen at least ten times. This rearrangement joins TRBV28 to TRBJ1-3; D gene ambiguous. V lost 9 bases, J lost 2 bases, and 17 bases lay in between. CDR3 size: 15 residues. Germline V gives CDR1 MDHEN, CDR2 SYDVKM. Here the CDR3 DNA reads TGTGCCAGACCTAGTTCGGGAGGGCCTGGAAACACCATATATTTT. It is translated as CARPSSGGPGNTIYF. Variable domain in full (rest from reference TRBV28 and TRBJ1-3): DVKVTQSSRYLVKRTGEKVFLECVQDMDHENMFWYRQDPGLGLRLIYFSYDVKMKEKGDIPEGYSVSREKKERFSLILESASTNQTSMYLCARPSSGGPGNTIYFGEGSWLTVV.

This clonotype appeared many times. The chain couples TRBV28 to TRBJ1-1; possible D gene TRBD1, 5 bases. Trimming shortened V by 6 bases and J by 0 bases, and 14 bases separated the two germline ends. Per the germline V gene, CDR1 is MDHEN and CDR2 is SYDVKM. This CDR3 spans 15 amino acids. CDR3 loop: CASSSFRGMNTEAFF. In DNA, the CDR3 is TGTGCCAGCAGCTCGTTTCGGGGCATGAACACTGAAGCTTTCTTT.

At least ten counts were recorded for this clonotype. The junction departs from germline at one end; a sequencing error may be responsible. The V and J genes are TRBV12-3 or TRBV12-4 and TRBJ1-2; 7 bases agree with TRBD1. The CDR3 is 13 amino acids. This chain's CDR3 is CASSLGGGYGYTF. The CDR3 coding sequence is TGTGCCAGCAGCTTAGGGGGCGGCTATGGCTACACCTTC.

The V call is TRBV7-2, the J call TRBJ2-1; no reliable D call. The CDR3 spans 13 residues. Trimming took 5 bases from V and 5 from J, leaving 10 bases between them. Germline V gene sequence: CDR1 SGHTA, CDR2 FQGNSA. DNA for the CDR3: TGTGCCAGCAGCGTAAGACTCAACAATGAGCAGTTCTTC. This translates into CASSVRLNNEQFF.

This clonotype was counted ten times or more. This chain connects TRBV5-1 to TRBJ1-4; 7 bases match TRBD1. The CDR3 sequence is 16 residues long. Germline CDR1 and CDR2: SGHRS and YFSETQ. V was pared by 4 bases and J by 4 bases, with 10 bases of the junction left unmatched. The CDR3 loop reads CASSLSVQGFNEKLFF. The CDR3 nucleotides read TGCGCCAGCAGCCTATCGGTACAGGGGTTTAATGAAAAACTGTTTTTT.

This clonotype was counted many times. The chain couples TRBV6-2 or TRBV6-3 to TRBJ2-5; a weak D match, TRBD2 (7 bases). V was trimmed by 6 bases and J by 1 base, leaving 9 bases between them. Per germline, CDR1 MNHEY and CDR2 SVGEGT. CDR3 length equals 13 residues. The CDR3 DNA reads TGTGCCAGCAGCGGGGGGCCCCAAGAGACCCAGTACTTC. It encodes CASSGGPQETQYF.

This clonotype was observed at least ten times. V usage is TRBV29-1 and J usage is TRBJ2-1; D is unresolved. V lost 3 bases to trimming and J lost 9 bases, with 12 bases between them. The germline gives CDR1 SQVTM, CDR2 ANQGSEA. The CDR3 has 12 residues. CDR3 loop: CSVDSSGIEQFF. In DNA form, the CDR3 reads TGCAGCGTTGATTCATCCGGAATTGAGCAGTTCTTC.

This clonotype came up many times. This chain connects TRBV28 to TRBJ1-3; weak D call: TRBD1 (6 bases). Trimming took off 2 bases at V and 0 bases at J, with 17 bases between the two ends. Germline CDR1 MDHEN, CDR2 SYDVKM. This CDR3 has 18 amino acids. This CDR3 is CASSLRGSSALSGNTIYF. As DNA, the CDR3 is TGTGCCAGCAGTTTAAGGGGGTCCTCCGCTCTCTCTGGAAACACCATATATTTT.

This chain uses TRBV2 with TRBJ2-1; D unresolved. Germline V CDR1 and CDR2: SNHLY, FYNNEI. Trimming left V 6 bases short and J 0 bases short, with 9 bases between. There are 14 residues in the CDR3. The CDR3: CASSGARSYNEQFF. DNA of the CDR3: TGTGCCAGCAGCGGCGCTCGCTCCTACAATGAGCAGTTCTTC.

This clonotype was counted at least ten times. The rearrangement uses TRBV5-1 and TRBJ1-4, with TRBD1 matching over 7 bases. CDR1 and CDR2 (germline): SGHRS, YFSETQ. J lost 4 bases, V lost 3 bases, and 6 bases had no gene match. There are 15 residues in the CDR3. DNA for the CDR3: TGCGCCAGCAGCTCCGGGACAGTCGTTAATGAAAAACTGTTTTTT. It translates to CASSSGTVVNEKLFF.

This clonotype occurred a few times. This chain links TRBV9 with TRBJ1-6; unclear D gene. From germline, CDR1 is SGDLS and CDR2 YYNGEE. V shed 0 bases and J shed 5 bases, with 9 bases lying between them. CDR3 length equals 15 residues. CDR3 DNA sequence: TGTGCCAGCAGCGTAGATGGATTAGATAATTCACCCCTCCACTTT. Encoded protein: CASSVDGLDNSPLHF.

This chain connects TRBV7-3 to TRBJ2-2; a weak D match, TRBD1 (6 bases). CDR3 size: 15 residues. Germline V gene data show CDR1 as SGHTA and CDR2 as FQGTGA. V was pared by 5 bases and J by 7 bases, with 17 bases between. This CDR3 reads CASSPRGSRSGELFF. The CDR3 DNA reads as TGTGCCAGCAGCCCAAGGGGGTCTCGCAGCGGGGAGCTGTTTTTT.

The rearrangement uses TRBV20-1 and TRBJ2-7; TRBD1 aligns across 7 bases. Germline assignment: CDR1 DFQATT and CDR2 SNEGSKA (reference sequence). CDR3 length equals 14 residues. With 6 bases clipped from V and 3 bases from J, the junction kept 11 bases outside the gene matches. CDR3 region: CSAHYGTEDYEQYF. DNA of the CDR3: TGCAGTGCCCACTACGGGACAGAGGACTACGAGCAGTACTTC.

This clonotype has ten or more counts. The CDR3 spells CASTPPASGGGNEQFF. CDR3 nucleotide sequence: TGTGCCAGCACCCCGCCCGCTAGCGGGGGGGGCAATGAGCAGTTCTTC. V and J are TRBV28 and TRBJ2-1, with TRBD2 identical over 12 bases. V shed 7 bases, J shed 6 bases, and the junction held 10 bases outside the gene matches. The CDR3 consists of 16 residues. Germline values: CDR1 MDHEN, CDR2 SYDVKM.

In its sample, this clonotype was seen many times. The chain combines TRBV7-9 with TRBJ1-6; D gene uncertain. CDR3 length: 15 amino acids. Germline lookup yields CDR1 SEHNR and CDR2 FQNEAQ (reference sequence). V gave up 1 base and J gave up 0 bases, with 4 bases separating them. This chain's CDR3 is CASSLGTSYNSPLHF. The CDR3 nucleotides read TGTGCCAGCAGCTTAGGGACCTCCTATAATTCACCCCTCCACTTT.

V usage is TRBV21-1 and J usage is TRBJ1-2. TRBV21-1 is recorded as a pseudogene. The CDR3 totals 17 residues. The CDR3 region is CASSKGIEDFRPSGYTF. For the CDR3, the DNA is TGTGCCAGCAGCAAAGGGATTGAGGACTTCCGTCCGAGTGGCTACACCTTC.

A few counts support this clonotype. This sequence joins TRBV7-9 and TRBJ2-3, with D possibly TRBD1 on 5 matching bases. Germline values: CDR1 SEHNR, CDR2 FQNEAQ (reference sequence). V lost 1 base to trimming and J lost 4 bases, with 15 bases between them. The CDR3 spans 16 residues. The CDR3, as DNA: TGTGCCAGCAGCTTAGTGGGTCCCACAGGCGCAGATACGCAGTATTTT. It yields the protein CASSLVGPTGADTQYF.

This clonotype was observed once. A read error may be the cause here, since a much bigger clone is one base away. The gene calls are TRBV4-1 and TRBJ1-1; no clear D. V was clipped by 3 bases and J by 5 bases, with 13 bases between them. Germline loops: CDR1 MGHRA, CDR2 YSYEKL. This CDR3 spans 14 amino acids. The CDR3 loop is CASSHPDWDTEAFF. The CDR3 nucleotides are TGCGCCAGCAGCCACCCCGACTGGGATACTGAAGCTTTCTTT.

The chain employs TRBV6-2 or TRBV6-3 and TRBJ2-7, with 9 bases aligning to TRBD1. Germline V gene sequence: CDR1 MNHEY, CDR2 SVGEGT. The CDR3 runs to 17 residues. The J segment lost 1 base and the V segment lost 0 bases, leaving 7 bases of the junction unmatched. The CDR3 nucleotides read TGTGCCAGCAGTTACTCGATATGGGACAGGGCATCCTACGAGCAGTACTTC. Translating gives CASSYSIWDRASYEQYF.

The sample holds a few counts of this clonotype. This chain joins TRBV4-3 and TRBJ2-3, with TRBD2 matching over 8 bases. Looked up from germline, CDR1 is LGHNA and CDR2 is YSLEER. The CDR3 is 15 residues long. Germline trimming cut 1 base from V and 14 bases from J; bases unmatched to any gene: 14. This chain's CDR3 is CASSQGTLAAAIRYF. CDR3 DNA sequence: TGCGCCAGCAGCCAAGGAACACTAGCGGCGGCTATCCGGTATTTT.

This clonotype was recorded a few times. V is TRBV29-1 and J is TRBJ2-1, with D perhaps matching TRBD1 or TRBD2 (7 bases each). The germline CDR1 and CDR2 sequences are SQVTM and ANQGSEA. V lost 6 bases to trimming and J lost 10 bases, with 16 bases between them. The CDR3 runs to 12 residues. The DNA of the CDR3 is TGCAGCGTCGAGGGAGGGGACAGCGAGCAGTTCTTC. It translates to CSVEGGDSEQFF.

This sequence joins TRBV20-1 and TRBJ1-2; D unresolved. Trimming pared 3 bases from V and 6 bases from J, leaving 8 bases between. Germline V gene sequence: CDR1 DFQATT, CDR2 SNEGSKA (reference sequence). CDR3 size: 11 residues. CDR3 residues: CSASMGNGYTF. CDR3 sequence (DNA): TGCAGTGCTAGTATGGGGAATGGCTACACCTTC.

This clonotype was observed at least ten times. The chain couples TRBV6-4 to TRBJ1-2, with D unclear. The CDR3 consists of 16 residues. V was trimmed by 2 bases and J by 3 bases, leaving 16 bases between them. Germline CDR1 MRHNA, CDR2 SNTAGT. For the CDR3, the DNA is TGTGCCAGCAGTGACGGGTTGGACGGAGGATACTATGGCTACACCTTC. Translating it yields CASSDGLDGGYYGYTF.

This clonotype came up a few times. The V gene is TRBV20-1, the J gene TRBJ1-1; 7 positions agree with TRBD1. Per the germline V gene, CDR1 is DFQATT and CDR2 is SNEGSKA (reference sequence). The CDR3 extends over 12 amino acids. V lost 5 bases to trimming and J lost 3 bases; unmatched junction nucleotides: 3. CDR3 nucleotides: TGCAGTGCTCCGGACAGGCACACTGAAGCTTTCTTT. As protein: CSAPDRHTEAFF.

The chain uses TRBV3-1 and TRBJ2-7; 8 bases are shared with TRBD1. The CDR3 runs to 15 residues. Germline trimming cut 4 bases from V and 1 base from J; bases unmatched to any gene: 6. Germline loops: CDR1 LGHDT, CDR2 YNNKEL (reference sequence). Here the CDR3 reads CASSPRQGKSYEQYF. For the CDR3, the DNA is TGTGCCAGCAGCCCAAGACAGGGGAAGTCCTACGAGCAGTACTTC.

This clonotype occurred a few times. V is TRBV5-1 and J is TRBJ1-4; the match to TRBD1 covers 8 bases. CDR1 is SGHRS, CDR2 YFSETQ, per germline. The trim removed 1 base at V and 7 bases at J, leaving 6 bases unmatched. This CDR3 region has 15 residues. The DNA of the CDR3 is TGCGCCAGCAGCTTGTCCCCGACAGGGGTTGAAAAACTGTTTTTT. Translated, it gives CASSLSPTGVEKLFF.